This T cell receptor (beta chain) was sequenced for a study of OX40 agonist ivuxolimab in advanced cancers. Study conclusions and caveats: There was clonal expansion of CD4+ and CD8+ blood T cells by week 6 at 0.1 to 3.0 mg/kg. On average, CD8+ T cells showed a greater number of expanded clones than CD4+.

The CDR3 is made up of 14 amino acids. Germline V gene sequence: CDR1 SEHNR, CDR2 FQNEAQ (reference sequence). The V segment lost 4 bases and the J segment 7 bases; nucleotides outside the gene matches: 3. This clone was counted between two and nine times. What it binds is unknown. A history of autoimmune disease or systemic immunosuppression excluded patients. Clones were read by immunoSEQ multiplex PCR, and TCRdb kept only the in-frame ones, dropping some. The sample shows tens of thousands of clones, 85% to 90% of them seen only once. The rearrangement links TRBV7-9 to TRBJ2-1, with TRBD2 matching 11 bases. The sample here was CD4+ or CD8+ T cells sorted from blood, taken in a trial of the OX40 agonist ivuxolimab. The receptor was isolated from an adult with an advanced solid tumor such as melanoma, head and neck, liver or kidney cancer. In DNA form, the CDR3 reads TGTGCCAGCAGCTCCTGGACTAGCGGGAATGAGCAGTTCTTC. Encoded protein: CASSSWTSGNEQFF.